A selection of T cell receptor beta chains follows, all from one sample in a study of blood T cells in healthy people across ages. MiXCR, run by TCRdb on the 5' RACE reads, gives a single entry per CDR3 protein. The table has roughly 900,000 distinct CDR3 sequences, 29% seen once. Sequencing used blood. The source of these receptors is a woman of 80 years or more in good health. Each CDR3 is given with its conserved first and last residue. A D gene is named only where the DNA matches it firmly. Clone sizes are given selectively: once, few, many, or a class where the clone is expanded.

V gene: TRBV18
J gene: TRBJ2-1
clone size: once
D gene: TRBD2
CDR3 protein: CASSRGASGGTMSSYDEQFF
CDR3 DNA: TGTGCCAGCTCCCGGGGGGCTAGCGGGGGGACGATGAGCTCCTACGATGAGCAGTTCTTC

V gene: TRBV12-3/TRBV12-4
J gene: TRBJ2-3
clone size: -
D gene: TRBD1
CDR3 protein: CASSATPGRGGADTQYF
CDR3 DNA: TGTGCCAGCAGTGCCACCCCGGGACGAGGGGGCGCAGATACGCAGTATTTT

V gene: TRBV7-9
J gene: TRBJ1-1
clone size: -
D gene: -
CDR3 protein: CASSLGASGGATEAFF
CDR3 DNA: TGTGCCAGCAGCTTAGGCGCGTCTGGGGGGGCGACTGAAGCTTTCTTT

V gene: TRBV7-2
J gene: TRBJ2-5
clone size: many
D gene: TRBD2
CDR3 protein: CASSLGQLAGGGETQYF
CDR3 DNA: TGTGCCAGCAGCTTAGGTCAACTAGCGGGGGGAGGAGAGACCCAGTACTTC

V gene: TRBV27
J gene: TRBJ1-1
clone size: -
D gene: -
CDR3 protein: CASRAGTEAFF
CDR3 DNA: TGTGCCAGCAGGGCAGGCACTGAAGCTTTCTTT

V gene: TRBV20-1
J gene: TRBJ1-4
clone size: -
D gene: -
CDR3 protein: CSALNRESTNEKLFF
CDR3 DNA: TGCAGTGCCTTAAACAGGGAGTCAACTAATGAAAAACTGTTTTTT

V gene: TRBV7-2
J gene: TRBJ1-2
clone size: many
D gene: -
CDR3 protein: CASSLVPVLVYGYTF
CDR3 DNA: TGTGCCAGCAGCTTAGTTCCAGTCCTCGTCTATGGCTACACCTTC

V gene: TRBV7-2
J gene: TRBJ1-4
clone size: many
D gene: -
CDR3 protein: CASSIVGREKLFF
CDR3 DNA: TGTGCCAGCAGCATCGTAGGGCGTGAAAAACTGTTTTTT

V gene: TRBV5-1
J gene: TRBJ2-1
clone size: many
D gene: -
CDR3 protein: CASSSPPNEQFF
CDR3 DNA: TGCGCCAGCAGCTCCCCCCCAAATGAGCAGTTCTTC

V gene: TRBV4-3
J gene: TRBJ1-5
clone size: many
D gene: -
CDR3 protein: CASSQDLGAPNQPQHF
CDR3 DNA: TGCGCCAGCAGCCAAGATCTAGGGGCCCCCAATCAGCCCCAGCATTTT

V gene: TRBV14
J gene: TRBJ1-1
clone size: -
D gene: -
CDR3 protein: CASSQVWTEAFF
CDR3 DNA: TGTGCCAGCAGCCAAGTTTGGACTGAAGCTTTCTTT

V gene: TRBV20-1
J gene: TRBJ1-1
clone size: -
D gene: -
CDR3 protein: CSARKGEGGGTEAFF
CDR3 DNA: TGCAGTGCTCGAAAGGGGGAGGGGGGCGGCACTGAAGCTTTCTTT

V gene: TRBV7-2
J gene: TRBJ1-6
clone size: -
D gene: -
CDR3 protein: CASGRRGAWDSPLHF
CDR3 DNA: TGTGCCAGCGGCCGAAGGGGGGCGTGGGATTCACCCCTCCACTTT

V gene: TRBV11-2
J gene: TRBJ2-7
clone size: -
D gene: -
CDR3 protein: CASSLGLGGGEQYF
CDR3 DNA: TGTGCCAGCAGCTTAGGCCTAGGGGGGGGTGAGCAGTACTTC

V gene: TRBV7-2
J gene: TRBJ2-1
clone size: many
D gene: -
CDR3 protein: CASSPRGGYEQFF
CDR3 DNA: TGTGCCAGCAGCCCTCGGGGAGGATATGAGCAGTTCTTC

V gene: TRBV4-1
J gene: TRBJ1-4
clone size: once
D gene: -
CDR3 protein: CASSQDLGFNEKLFF
CDR3 DNA: TGCGCCAGCAGCCAAGATCTTGGGTTTAATGAAAAACTGTTTTTT

V gene: TRBV2
J gene: TRBJ2-2
clone size: -
D gene: TRBD1
CDR3 protein: CASSKGTANTGELFF
CDR3 DNA: TGTGCCAGCAGCAAAGGGACAGCGAACACCGGGGAGCTGTTTTTT

V gene: TRBV12-3/TRBV12-4
J gene: TRBJ2-3
clone size: -
D gene: TRBD2
CDR3 protein: CASSLERGVADTEYF
CDR3 DNA: TGTGCCAGCAGTTTAGAGCGGGGGGTGGCAGATACGGAATATTTT

V gene: TRBV12-3/TRBV12-4
J gene: TRBJ1-6
clone size: -
D gene: TRBD1
CDR3 protein: CASSIGDRNSPLHF
CDR3 DNA: TGTGCCAGCTCGATAGGGGACAGGAATTCACCCCTCCACTTT

V gene: TRBV3-1
J gene: TRBJ2-7
clone size: many
D gene: TRBD1
CDR3 protein: CASSHTIRTGQYEQYF
CDR3 DNA: TGTGCCAGCAGCCACACGATTAGGACAGGGCAATACGAGCAGTACTTC

V gene: TRBV7-9
J gene: TRBJ2-1
clone size: many
D gene: TRBD1
CDR3 protein: CASSLGDRVNNEQFF
CDR3 DNA: TGTGCCAGCAGTCTCGGGGACAGGGTGAACAATGAGCAGTTCTTC

V gene: TRBV6-6
J gene: TRBJ2-3
clone size: -
D gene: TRBD2
CDR3 protein: CASSRGGSPSTDTQYF
CDR3 DNA: TGTGCCAGCAGCCGGGGGGGCTCCCCTAGCACAGATACGCAGTATTTT

V gene: TRBV19
J gene: TRBJ2-5
clone size: few
D gene: TRBD1
CDR3 protein: CASRPGQGTQETQYF
CDR3 DNA: TGTGCCAGTAGGCCGGGACAGGGAACACAAGAGACCCAGTACTTC

V gene: TRBV24-1
J gene: TRBJ2-1
clone size: -
D gene: -
CDR3 protein: CATSGSGDSYNEQFF
CDR3 DNA: TGTGCCACCAGTGGCTCGGGTGACTCCTACAATGAGCAGTTCTTC

V gene: TRBV12-3/TRBV12-4
J gene: TRBJ1-4
clone size: many
D gene: -
CDR3 protein: CASSKGFNEKLFF
CDR3 DNA: TGTGCCAGCAGCAAAGGGTTCAATGAAAAACTGTTTTTT

V gene: TRBV27
J gene: TRBJ2-1
clone size: -
D gene: -
CDR3 protein: CASSYQLDGYNEQFF
CDR3 DNA: TGTGCCAGCAGCTATCAACTGGACGGCTACAATGAGCAGTTCTTC

V gene: TRBV7-8
J gene: TRBJ2-1
clone size: -
D gene: TRBD2
CDR3 protein: CASSSLGLAASYNEQFF
CDR3 DNA: TGTGCCAGCAGCTCGTTGGGACTAGCGGCCTCCTACAATGAGCAGTTCTTC

V gene: TRBV5-8
J gene: TRBJ1-1
clone size: -
D gene: -
CDR3 protein: CASSSAQQLFNTEAFF
CDR3 DNA: TGTGCCAGCAGCTCGGCGCAACAGCTCTTCAACACTGAAGCTTTCTTT

V gene: TRBV7-2
J gene: TRBJ2-4
clone size: many
D gene: -
CDR3 protein: CASSQRTVKNIQYF
CDR3 DNA: TGTGCCAGCAGCCAGCGGACAGTGAAAAACATTCAGTACTTC

V gene: TRBV10-3
J gene: TRBJ2-5
clone size: few
D gene: TRBD1
CDR3 protein: CAISETGQGETQYF
CDR3 DNA: TGTGCCATCAGTGAGACCGGACAGGGGGAGACCCAGTACTTC

V gene: TRBV14
J gene: TRBJ2-5
clone size: many
D gene: -
CDR3 protein: CASSQGSEETQYF
CDR3 DNA: TGTGCCAGCAGCCAAGGTTCAGAAGAGACCCAGTACTTC

V gene: TRBV20-1
J gene: TRBJ1-2
clone size: many
D gene: TRBD1
CDR3 protein: CSAPPTGVYGYTF
CDR3 DNA: TGCAGTGCTCCCCCGACAGGGGTCTATGGCTACACCTTC

V gene: TRBV6-2/TRBV6-3
J gene: TRBJ2-7
clone size: many
D gene: -
CDR3 protein: CASRTRQYHIYEQYF
CDR3 DNA: TGTGCCAGCAGGACCCGACAGTACCATATCTACGAGCAGTACTTC

V gene: TRBV6-5
J gene: TRBJ1-1
clone size: -
D gene: -
CDR3 protein: CASTRYRASEAFF
CDR3 DNA: TGTGCCAGCACTCGGTATAGGGCGTCTGAAGCTTTCTTT

V gene: TRBV18
J gene: TRBJ1-1
clone size: -
D gene: -
CDR3 protein: CASSLAVEGGSEAFF
CDR3 DNA: TGTGCCAGCTCCCTAGCCGTGGAAGGGGGGTCTGAAGCTTTCTTT

V gene: TRBV2
J gene: TRBJ1-5
clone size: -
D gene: -
CDR3 protein: CASRTDLYQPQHF
CDR3 DNA: TGTGCCAGCAGAACGGACCTTTATCAGCCCCAGCATTTT

V gene: TRBV9
J gene: TRBJ2-1
clone size: -
D gene: -
CDR3 protein: CASSVEGLNYNEQFF
CDR3 DNA: TGTGCCAGCAGCGTAGAGGGACTCAACTACAATGAGCAGTTCTTC

V gene: TRBV6-2/TRBV6-3
J gene: TRBJ2-1
clone size: many
D gene: TRBD2
CDR3 protein: CAIRPGTSLNEQFF
CDR3 DNA: TGTGCCATTCGCCCCGGGACTAGCTTGAATGAGCAGTTCTTC

V gene: TRBV20-1
J gene: TRBJ2-1
clone size: many
D gene: TRBD1
CDR3 protein: CSASKGQGGNEQFF
CDR3 DNA: TGCAGTGCTAGTAAAGGACAGGGTGGGAATGAGCAGTTCTTC

V gene: TRBV7-9
J gene: TRBJ1-6
clone size: many
D gene: -
CDR3 protein: CASSDASRGNSPLHF
CDR3 DNA: TGTGCCAGCAGCGACGCAAGTCGCGGTAATTCACCCCTCCACTTT

V gene: TRBV10-3
J gene: TRBJ2-1
clone size: many
D gene: TRBD1
CDR3 protein: CAISEVGGTGKNEQFF
CDR3 DNA: TGTGCCATCAGTGAGGTAGGGGGGACAGGGAAGAATGAGCAGTTCTTC

V gene: TRBV27
J gene: TRBJ2-3
clone size: many
D gene: -
CDR3 protein: CASSLDGAAADTQYF
CDR3 DNA: TGTGCCAGCAGTTTAGACGGGGCCGCGGCGGATACGCAGTATTTT

V gene: TRBV28
J gene: TRBJ1-2
clone size: many
D gene: -
CDR3 protein: CASSVGSTGRNGYTF
CDR3 DNA: TGTGCCAGCAGTGTAGGTTCGACAGGTCGGAATGGCTACACCTTC

V gene: TRBV29-1
J gene: TRBJ1-2
clone size: many
D gene: TRBD1
CDR3 protein: CSVSAGGRFNYGYTF
CDR3 DNA: TGCAGCGTTTCGGCAGGGGGGAGGTTTAACTATGGCTACACCTTC

V gene: TRBV5-4
J gene: TRBJ1-2
clone size: few
D gene: TRBD1
CDR3 protein: CASSFDRGTGGASLYGYTF
CDR3 DNA: TGTGCCAGCAGCTTCGATAGGGGGACAGGGGGCGCCTCTCTCTATGGCTACACCTTC

V gene: TRBV28
J gene: TRBJ1-4
clone size: -
D gene: -
CDR3 protein: CASSLAQNGGTEKLFF
CDR3 DNA: TGTGCCAGCAGTTTAGCTCAGAATGGGGGGACTGAAAAACTGTTTTTT

V gene: TRBV12-3/TRBV12-4
J gene: TRBJ2-3
clone size: once
D gene: -
CDR3 protein: CASTHGSASTDTQYF
CDR3 DNA: TGTGCCAGCACCCACGGGTCAGCGAGCACAGATACGCAGTATTTT

V gene: TRBV7-2
J gene: TRBJ1-5
clone size: few
D gene: -
CDR3 protein: CASSRGGFNQPQHF
CDR3 DNA: TGTGCCAGCAGCCGAGGGGGGTTCAATCAGCCCCAGCATTTT

V gene: TRBV12-3/TRBV12-4
J gene: TRBJ2-5
clone size: few
D gene: TRBD2
CDR3 protein: CASSDLRGEETQYF
CDR3 DNA: TGTGCCAGCTCTGACCTTCGGGGGGAAGAGACCCAGTACTTC

V gene: TRBV15
J gene: TRBJ2-3
clone size: -
D gene: TRBD2
CDR3 protein: CATSRLAGLTGTQYF
CDR3 DNA: TGTGCCACCAGCAGACTAGCGGGGCTCACGGGTACGCAGTATTTT

V gene: TRBV5-1
J gene: TRBJ2-7
clone size: -
D gene: -
CDR3 protein: CASSDGTGSLHEQYF
CDR3 DNA: TGCGCCAGCAGCGATGGCACAGGGAGTCTCCACGAGCAGTACTTC

V gene: TRBV7-9
J gene: TRBJ2-3
clone size: many
D gene: -
CDR3 protein: CASSLAKTEDTDTQYF
CDR3 DNA: TGTGCCAGCAGCTTAGCGAAAACTGAAGACACAGATACGCAGTATTTT

V gene: TRBV30
J gene: TRBJ2-3
clone size: few
D gene: -
CDR3 protein: CAWDNRGFTDTQYF
CDR3 DNA: TGTGCCTGGGATAACCGGGGGTTCACAGATACGCAGTATTTT

V gene: TRBV5-1
J gene: TRBJ1-2
clone size: -
D gene: TRBD1
CDR3 protein: CAGGGPQGYGYTF
CDR3 DNA: TGCGCCGGCGGAGGACCACAGGGGTATGGCTACACCTTC

V gene: TRBV5-6
J gene: TRBJ1-3
clone size: -
D gene: -
CDR3 protein: CASSLRASAAGNTIYF
CDR3 DNA: TGTGCCAGCAGCCTAAGGGCCAGCGCGGCGGGAAACACCATATATTTT

V gene: TRBV2
J gene: TRBJ1-1
clone size: -
D gene: -
CDR3 protein: CASSEALGFNTEAFF
CDR3 DNA: TGTGCCAGCAGTGAAGCGCTTGGGTTCAACACTGAAGCTTTCTTT

V gene: TRBV7-2
J gene: TRBJ2-1
clone size: -
D gene: TRBD1
CDR3 protein: CASSEQTGTGVENEQFF
CDR3 DNA: TGTGCCAGCAGCGAGCAGACCGGGACAGGGGTGGAAAATGAGCAGTTCTTC

V gene: TRBV11-2
J gene: TRBJ2-7
clone size: many
D gene: -
CDR3 protein: CASSLSFSRDYEQYF
CDR3 DNA: TGTGCCAGCAGCTTAAGTTTCTCGCGGGACTACGAGCAGTACTTC

V gene: TRBV24-1
J gene: TRBJ2-3
clone size: few
D gene: TRBD1
CDR3 protein: CATSDRASGGETDTQYF
CDR3 DNA: TGTGCCACCAGTGACCGAGCTTCAGGGGGCGAAACAGATACGCAGTATTTT